What follows are 13 T cell receptor beta chains derived from one specimen sequenced in a study of OX40 agonist ivuxolimab in advanced cancers. Method: immunoSEQ multiplex PCR; TCRdb's copy keeps in-frame clones and lacks some. The sample comprises some 48,000 clones, 70% to 80% of which are singletons, and under 2% rests with the top ten. This sample comprised CD4+ or CD8+ T cells sorted from blood, obtained in a trial of the OX40 agonist ivuxolimab. The receptor source for this set is an adult with an advanced solid tumor such as melanoma, head and neck, liver or kidney cancer.

In regard to this clone: The sample carries other DNA sequences with the same CDR3. J is TRBJ2-1 and V is TRBV5-1; 8 bases agree with TRBD2. The CDR3 is made up of 15 amino acids. Germline V CDR1 and CDR2: SGHRS, YFSETQ. Trimming took 0 bases from V and 4 from J; bases not matched to a gene: 3. The CDR3 sequence: CASSLGLAGYNEQFF. CDR3 coding DNA: TGCGCCAGCAGCTTGGGGCTAGCGGGTTACAATGAGCAGTTCTTC.

Only one count was recorded for this clone. The chain is built from TRBV27 and TRBJ2-5, with 11 bases aligning to TRBD2. Germline V gene lookup returns CDR1 MNHEY and CDR2 SMNVEV (reference sequence). Trimming at V came to 3 bases and at J to 4 bases, leaving 13 bases not matched to a gene. The CDR3 consists of 18 residues. In DNA, the CDR3 is TGTGCCAGCAGTTTTATCCCCACCCTAGCGGGGGGTATAGAGACCCAGTACTTC. It yields the protein CASSFIPTLAGGIETQYF.

Concerning this clone itself: The junction departs from germline at one end; a sequencing error may be responsible. For the CDR3, the DNA is TGTGCCAGCAGTTACCAGGGAGGCGCCGGTCGTTTT. Amino acids: CASSYQGGAGRF. V usage is TRBV6-5 and J usage is TRBJ1-3; tentatively, D is TRBD1 (5 bases). CDR3 length: 12 residues. Germline CDR1 is MNHEY and CDR2 is SVGAGI.

The chain combines TRBV2 with TRBJ1-2, with TRBD1 matching over 10 bases. The CDR3 consists of 17 residues. V trimming: 1 base; J trimming: 4 bases; junction bases outside the gene matches: 9. CDR1 SNHLY and CDR2 FYNNEI come from the germline V gene. The CDR3 here is CASSEGGQGKGSYGYTF. The CDR3 DNA reads TGTGCCAGCAGTGAAGGGGGACAGGGGAAAGGATCCTATGGCTACACCTTC.

The chain uses TRBV6-1 and TRBJ2-7; maybe TRBD2 (5 bases). The germline V and J ends were trimmed by 6 bases and 0 bases, with 15 bases remaining between them. The CDR3 sequence is 15 residues long. Germline V gene lookup returns CDR1 MNHNS and CDR2 SASEGT. DNA for the CDR3: TGTGCCAGCAGCCTAGCCAGCAGGAGCTCCTACGAGCAGTACTTC. As protein: CASSLASRSSYEQYF.

The table lists this clone with a count of one. The genes are TRBV2 and TRBJ1-1; 7 bases map to TRBD1. Trimming took 3 bases from V and 0 from J; bases not matched to a gene: 10. The germline gives CDR1 SNHLY, CDR2 FYNNEI. There are 17 residues in the CDR3. The CDR3 bases are TGTGCCAGCAGTGATCTCCCGCAGGGGGAACTGAACACTGAAGCTTTCTTT. Its translation: CASSDLPQGELNTEAFF.

The rearrangement joins TRBV30 to TRBJ2-5; 9 bases agree with TRBD2. CDR1 and CDR2 from the germline V gene are GTSNPN and SVGIG (reference sequence). CDR3 length: 15 amino acids. With V trimmed by 0 bases and J by 5 bases, 7 bases remained unmatched. Here the CDR3 DNA reads TGTGCCTGGAGTGTAGTAGCGGGAGTTTCGGAGACCCAGTACTTC. As protein: CAWSVVAGVSETQYF. The complete variable domain, with remaining parts taken from reference TRBV30 and TRBJ2-5, reads SQTIHQWPATLVQPVGSPLSLECTVEGTSNPNLYWYRQAAGRGLQLLFYSVGIGQISSEVPQNLSASRPQDRQFILSSKKLLLSDSGFYLCAWSVVAGVSETQYFGPGTRLLVL.

The chain recombines TRBV7-9 with TRBJ2-3; TRBD2 might be the D (7 bases). This CDR3 spans 14 amino acids. Trimming removed 6 bases at V and 6 bases at J, with 16 bases between. CDR1 and CDR2 (germline): SEHNR, FQNEAQ (reference sequence). The CDR3 nucleotides are TGTGCCAGCAGTATAACCGGGGGGCGGGATACGCAGTATTTT. Translation: CASSITGGRDTQYF. Full variable domain (remainder filled in from reference TRBV7-9 and TRBJ2-3): DTGVSQNPRHKITKRGQNVTFRCDPISEHNRLYWYRQTLGQGPEFLTYFQNEAQLEKSRLLSDRFSAERPKGSFSTLEIQRTEQGDSAMYLCASSITGGRDTQYFGPGTRLTVL.

This chain uses TRBV11-3 with TRBJ2-3; D is uncertain. The CDR3 loop spans 14 amino acids. Germline CDR1 is SGHNT and CDR2 is YENEEA. Trimming cost V 1 base and J 0 bases, with 5 bases left between them. The chain's CDR3 is CASSLAASTDTQYF. The DNA of the CDR3 is TGTGCCAGCAGCTTAGCGGCAAGCACAGATACGCAGTATTTT.

The gene calls are TRBV5-1 and TRBJ2-3, with TRBD1 matching over 9 bases. Germline V gives CDR1 SGHRS, CDR2 YFSETQ. J gave up 6 bases and V 5 bases, and 7 bases lay outside the gene matches. The CDR3 has 14 amino acids. CDR3 residues: CASSGTGWGDTQYF. CDR3 DNA sequence: TGCGCCAGCAGTGGGACAGGGTGGGGGGATACGCAGTATTTT.

The rearrangement links TRBV5-1 to TRBJ2-2; possible D gene TRBD1, 6 bases. V was shortened by 5 bases and J by 9 bases, with 17 bases between the two germline ends. This CDR3 contains 14 residues. The germline V gene has CDR1 SGHRS and CDR2 YFSETQ. The CDR3 nucleotides read TGCGCCAGCAGTTCCGGACAGCGACTTTGGGAGCTGTTTTTT. Translated, it gives CASSSGQRLWELFF.

V usage is TRBV6-6 and J usage is TRBJ1-5; D uncertain. The V and J ends lost 0 bases and 5 bases respectively, with 8 bases between them. Looked up from germline, CDR1 is MNHNY and CDR2 is SVGAGI (reference sequence). The CDR3 spans 14 residues. DNA of the CDR3: TGTGCCAGCAGTTACTCGGGGAGGGATCAGCCCCAGCATTTT. This codes for CASSYSGRDQPQHF.

The CDR3 DNA follows: TGTGCCAGCTCACCAACTAGGACCAACCAAGAGACCCAGTACTTC. Translating it yields CASSPTRTNQETQYF. The chain combines TRBV18 with TRBJ2-5; D may be TRBD2 (5 bases). The germline V gene has CDR1 KGHSH and CDR2 LQKENI. With 2 bases removed from V and 0 bases from J, the gap between germline ends came to 10 bases. The length of the CDR3 is 15 residues.